Below are 25 T cell receptor beta chains sequenced from a single sample in a study of blood T cell repertoires in COVID-19. The repertoire was sequenced with immunoSEQ multiplex PCR; TCRdb's copy has only in-frame clones and lacks some. The data contain tens of thousands of clones, 85% to 90% of them singletons. Sequencing was performed on peripheral blood. These receptor sequences come from a man aged 70 or older with active or convalescent COVID-19.

This clone was recorded a few times. This chain joins TRBV19 and TRBJ1-5, with 7 positions matching TRBD1. The germline gives CDR1 LNHDA, CDR2 SQIVND (reference sequence). This CDR3 comprises 15 residues. Trimming cost V 5 bases and J 2 bases; bases outside gene matches: 6. CDR3 nucleotides: TGTGCCAGTAGTGCACAGGGGAGCGGCAATCAGCCCCAGCATTTT. Its translation is CASSAQGSGNQPQHF. Together with reference TRBV19 and TRBJ1-5, the CDR3 gives the full variable domain: DGGITQSPKYLFRKEGQNVTLSCEQNLNHDAMYWYRQDPGQGLRLIYYSQIVNDFQKGDIAEGYSVSREKKESFPLTVTSAQKNPTAFYLCASSAQGSGNQPQHFGDGTRLSIL.

The chain carries TRBV28 and TRBJ2-7; tentative D call: TRBD2 (6 bases). The V gene's germline CDR1 is MDHEN and CDR2 SYDVKM. Trimming cost V 2 bases and J 0 bases, with 14 bases left between them. This CDR3 has 16 residues. This CDR3 is CASSLKRLASSYEQYF. In nucleotides, the CDR3 is TGTGCCAGCAGTTTAAAGAGGCTAGCGAGCTCCTACGAGCAGTACTTC.

This chain connects TRBV10-2 to TRBJ1-1; a weak D match, TRBD1 (6 bases). Germline V gives CDR1 WSHSY, CDR2 SAAADI. Trimming took 4 bases from V and 6 from J, leaving 6 bases between them. The CDR3 spans 11 residues. The CDR3 here is CASSGQAEAFF. The DNA for the CDR3 is TGCGCCAGCAGTGGACAGGCTGAAGCTTTCTTT.

The chain links TRBV5-1 to TRBJ1-1, with a possible D match to TRBD1 (6 bases). The V gene's germline CDR1 is SGHRS and CDR2 YFSETQ. This CDR3 is 15 amino acids long. Trimming took off 0 bases at V and 5 bases at J, with 14 bases between the two ends. CDR3 region: CASSLAGQGQTEAFF. DNA for the CDR3: TGCGCCAGCAGCTTGGCCGGTCAGGGGCAAACTGAAGCTTTCTTT.

The chain employs TRBV11-2 and TRBJ2-1; D is ambiguous. The V gene lost 0 bases and the J gene lost 11 bases, with 11 bases spanning the gap. Germline V gene sequence: CDR1 SGHAT, CDR2 FQNNGV. The CDR3 extends over 13 amino acids. CDR3 residues: CASSLEPVGQQFF. The DNA of the CDR3 is TGTGCCAGCAGCTTAGAACCGGTTGGGCAGCAGTTCTTC.

Details on this clone: The junction departs from germline at one end; a sequencing error may be responsible. J is TRBJ1-2 and V is TRBV19; 9 positions agree with TRBD1. This CDR3 comprises 16 residues. The germline gives CDR1 LNHDA, CDR2 SQIVND (reference sequence). This CDR3 is CASSIAPTGGIYGYTF. CDR3 DNA: TGTGCCAGTAGTATAGCCCCGACAGGGGGGATTTATGGCTACACTTTC.

The chain is built from TRBV18 and TRBJ2-1, with 8 bases aligning to TRBD1. The germline gives CDR1 KGHSH, CDR2 LQKENI. With V trimmed by 3 bases and J by 5 bases, 6 bases remained unmatched. CDR3 length equals 15 residues. The CDR3 here is CASSPRTGSNNEQFF. CDR3 nucleotides: TGTGCCAGCTCACCGAGGACAGGGTCGAACAATGAGCAGTTCTTC.

This clone has only a few counts. The chain employs TRBV5-8 and TRBJ1-1; D not certain. V dropped 4 bases and J dropped 7 bases, with 11 bases sitting between them. The germline gives CDR1 SGHTS, CDR2 YDEGEE. CDR3 length: 12 residues. The CDR3 loop is CASSLLLNEAFF. CDR3 DNA sequence: TGTGCCAGCAGCCTTTTACTCAATGAAGCTTTCTTT. Drawing the rest from reference TRBV5-8 and TRBJ1-1, the complete variable domain is EAGVTQSPTHLIKTRGQQATLRCSPISGHTSVYWYQQALGLGLQFLLWYDEGEERNRGNFPPRFSGRQFPNYSSELNVNALELEDSALYLCASSLLLNEAFFGQGTRLTVV.

The CDR3 region is CASSVAAGEAGNTIYF. CDR3 DNA: TGTGCCAGCAGCGTAGCTGCGGGTGAAGCTGGAAACACCATATATTTT. V and J are TRBV9 and TRBJ1-3; no definite D call. With 0 bases removed from V and 2 bases from J, the gap between germline ends came to 12 bases. The CDR3 consists of 16 residues. CDR1 is SGDLS and CDR2 is YYNGEE in the germline V gene.

This CDR3 reads CASRQGLNTEAFF. The CDR3 DNA sequence: TGTGCCAGTCGACAGGGTCTGAACACTGAAGCTTTCTTT. The V and J genes are TRBV28 and TRBJ1-1, with 7 bases matching TRBD1. After removal of 9 bases from V and 0 bases from J, the junction contained 4 bases not matched to a gene. Germline lookup yields CDR1 MDHEN and CDR2 SYDVKM. CDR3 length equals 13 residues.

V and J are TRBV6-5 and TRBJ2-2; D not certain. The germline V gene encodes CDR1 MNHEY and CDR2 SVGAGI. This CDR3 spans 14 amino acids. V lost 0 bases, J lost 6 bases, and 8 bases lay in between. CDR3 bases: TGTGCCAGCAGTTACTCCCTAGACCCCGGGGAGCTGTTTTTT. This gives the protein CASSYSLDPGELFF.

The CDR3 here is CASSPGRLAGDEQYF. The CDR3 bases are TGTGCCAGCAGCCCTGGCCGGCTAGCGGGAGACGAGCAGTACTTC. This chain connects TRBV9 to TRBJ2-7; TRBD2 aligns across 10 bases. Germline V gene data show CDR1 as SGDLS and CDR2 as YYNGEE. The CDR3 totals 15 residues. Trimming removed 4 bases from V and 5 bases from J; junction bases left unmatched: 9. Supplemented by reference TRBV9 and TRBJ2-7, the full variable domain reads DSGVTQTPKHLITATGQRVTLRCSPRSGDLSVYWYQQSLDQGLQFLIQYYNGEERAKGNILERFSAQQFPDLHSELNLSSLELGDSALYFCASSPGRLAGDEQYFGPGTRLTVT.

The chain joins TRBV30 to TRBJ2-5; TRBD2 matches at 14 bases. The germline V gene encodes CDR1 GTSNPN and CDR2 SVGIG (reference sequence). The ends lost 3 bases at V and 4 bases at J; junction bases unmatched: 4. The CDR3 covers 15 residues. The CDR3 spells CAWRKGLAGAETQYF. DNA for the CDR3: TGTGCCTGGAGGAAGGGACTAGCGGGAGCAGAGACCCAGTACTTC.

CDR3 bases: TGTGCCAGCAGTTACGCCGGGACACGGTACGAGCAGTACTTC. This translates into CASSYAGTRYEQYF. The rearrangement uses TRBV6-2 or TRBV6-3 and TRBJ2-7; D may be TRBD1 (6 bases). Trimming shortened V by 2 bases and J by 4 bases, and 12 bases separated the two germline ends. This CDR3 contains 14 residues. The germline gives CDR1 MNHEY, CDR2 SVGEGT.

The chain uses TRBV15 and TRBJ1-2; 7 nucleotides match TRBD1. Germline V gives CDR1 LNHNV, CDR2 YYDKDF (reference sequence). The CDR3 runs 14 residues. V shed 1 base, J shed 4 bases, and the junction held 3 bases outside the gene matches. CDR3 protein: CATSRGDSPYGYTF. CDR3 in DNA: TGTGCCACCAGCAGAGGGGACAGCCCCTATGGCTACACCTTC.

This clone was counted a few times. The CDR3 DNA is TGTGCCAGCAGCACTGACAGAAACACTGAAGCTTTCTTT. The encoded protein is CASSTDRNTEAFF. V usage is TRBV7-2 and J usage is TRBJ1-1; D might be TRBD1 (5 bases). The CDR3 covers 13 residues. Trimming took off 5 bases at V and 2 bases at J, with 9 bases between the two ends. Germline V lookup: CDR1 SGHTA, CDR2 FQGNSA.

This clone was observed a single time. V gene TRBV18 combines with J gene TRBJ2-2; 7 nucleotides agree with TRBD2. The CDR3 runs to 17 residues. With V trimmed by 3 bases and J by 0 bases, 7 bases remained unmatched. CDR1 KGHSH and CDR2 LQKENI come from the germline V gene. CDR3: CASSPRGGPTNTGELFF. The CDR3 bases are TGTGCCAGCTCACCTCGGGGAGGGCCAACGAACACCGGGGAGCTGTTTTTT. Complete variable domain (other parts from reference TRBV18 and TRBJ2-2): NAGVMQNPRHLVRRRGQEARLRCSPMKGHSHVYWYRQLPEEGLKFMVYLQKENIIDESGMPKERFSAEFPKEGPSILRIQQVVRGDSAAYFCASSPRGGPTNTGELFFGEGSRLTVL.

J is TRBJ2-7 and V is TRBV28; D gene unclear. Trimming stripped 5 bases from V and 3 bases from J, with 11 bases between. The germline CDR1 and CDR2 sequences are MDHEN and SYDVKM. This CDR3 is 13 amino acids long. DNA for the CDR3: TGTGCCAGCAGTCCGCTGACACACTACGAGCAGTACTTC. This sequence encodes CASSPLTHYEQYF.

This chain joins TRBV5-1 and TRBJ1-1; TRBD1 might be the D (5 bases). The CDR3 has 13 residues. CDR1 and CDR2 from the germline V gene are SGHRS and YFSETQ. Between the trimmed V and J ends, which lost 4 bases and 1 base, there was a span of 8 bases. The CDR3 here is CASSAGPNTEAFF. The CDR3 DNA is TGCGCCAGCAGCGCGGGACCGAACACTGAAGCTTTCTTT.

On this clone itself: An end of the junction differs from the germline gene, which may be a read error. J is TRBJ2-3 and V is TRBV7-2, with D possibly TRBD2 on 6 matching bases. The CDR3 length is 16 residues. Germline assignment: CDR1 SGHTA and CDR2 FQGNSA. CDR3 coding DNA: TGTGCCAGCAGCTTAGGTTTGTGGCGGGGTTCGGGCAGTAGCCATTTT. As protein: CASSLGLWRGSGSSHF.

The V gene is TRBV30, the J gene TRBJ1-6, with D perhaps TRBD1 (5 bases). Trimming stripped 4 bases from V and 4 bases from J, with 14 bases between. Germline assignment: CDR1 GTSNPN and CDR2 SVGIG (reference sequence). This CDR3 has 15 residues. CDR3: CAWKTAILYNSPLHF. The CDR3 DNA is TGTGCCTGGAAGACAGCCATCCTTTATAATTCACCCCTCCACTTT.

CDR3 residues: CASTLEGYEQYF. As DNA, the CDR3 is TGTGCCAGCACCTTGGAGGGTTACGAGCAGTACTTC. The chain recombines TRBV28 with TRBJ2-7; tentative D call: TRBD2 (6 bases). This CDR3 is 12 amino acids long. The V end was cut by 7 bases, the J end by 4 bases, with 11 bases between. Germline V gene sequence: CDR1 MDHEN, CDR2 SYDVKM.

The chain uses TRBV10-3 and TRBJ2-1; 11 bases align to TRBD1. CDR3 size: 15 residues. CDR1 is ENHRY, CDR2 SYGVKD, per germline. J was trimmed by 6 bases and V by 6 bases; bases with no gene match: 7. CDR3 loop: CAISPGTGGINEQFF. In DNA form, the CDR3 reads TGTGCCATCAGCCCCGGGACAGGGGGAATCAATGAGCAGTTCTTC.

The chain is built from TRBV2 and TRBJ1-4; tentative D call: TRBD1 (5 bases). Germline lookup yields CDR1 SNHLY and CDR2 FYNNEI. This CDR3 region has 14 residues. Deletions cut 2 bases from V and 8 bases from J, with 12 bases between. The CDR3 DNA sequence: TGTGCCAGCAGTGAATTCAGGGCGCAAGAAAAACTGTTTTTT. Translating gives CASSEFRAQEKLFF.

The J gene is TRBJ2-7, the V gene TRBV28; 7 bases fit TRBD2. The ends lost 3 bases at V and 6 bases at J; junction bases unmatched: 8. CDR1 and CDR2 (germline): MDHEN, SYDVKM. CDR3 length equals 14 residues. The CDR3 loop is CASSFGGLGVEQYF. CDR3 sequence (DNA): TGTGCCAGCAGTTTTGGAGGACTAGGGGTCGAGCAGTACTTC.